These T cell receptor beta chains were read from a single sample in a study of monozygotic twins with inflammatory bowel disease. Each CDR3 protein gets one entry in TCRdb, which reprocessed the 5' RACE reads and gives no DNA. Seen in this sample are 400,000 to 500,000 distinct CDR3 sequences; the ten most common clones hold 2% to 3%. Material: blood. The receptors were sampled from a human donor with ulcerative colitis or Crohn's disease, or a healthy co-twin of an affected twin (not recorded which). Both conserved end residues are part of each CDR3. Fields, in order: V gene, J gene, CDR3 protein.

v_call: TRBV12-3/TRBV12-4; j_call: TRBJ1-5; cdr3_aa: CASSPIAKGNQPQHF
v_call: TRBV5-1; j_call: TRBJ2-5; cdr3_aa: CASSLAGRVGETQYF
v_call: TRBV5-8; j_call: TRBJ2-7; cdr3_aa: CASSLSAGHEQYF
v_call: TRBV12-3/TRBV12-4; j_call: TRBJ1-5; cdr3_aa: CASSLHRDMSQPQHF
v_call: TRBV6-2/TRBV6-3; j_call: TRBJ2-7; cdr3_aa: CASSYVPRNEQYF
v_call: TRBV20-1; j_call: TRBJ2-2; cdr3_aa: CSARDLAGELFF
v_call: TRBV10-3; j_call: TRBJ2-7; cdr3_aa: CATQDSYEQYF
v_call: TRBV2; j_call: TRBJ2-2; cdr3_aa: CASSEVRGGTGELFF
v_call: TRBV6-5; j_call: TRBJ2-1; cdr3_aa: CASSSGLNSGATYNEQFF
v_call: TRBV30; j_call: TRBJ2-5; cdr3_aa: CAWSVGLRVTQETQYF
v_call: TRBV6-5; j_call: TRBJ1-3; cdr3_aa: CASSYSKQSRGNTIYF
v_call: TRBV18; j_call: TRBJ1-5; cdr3_aa: CASSPGQYNQPQHF
v_call: TRBV2; j_call: TRBJ1-5; cdr3_aa: CASRPRSNQPQHF
v_call: TRBV11-2; j_call: TRBJ2-3; cdr3_aa: CASSLDSRRTDTQYF
v_call: TRBV12-3/TRBV12-4; j_call: TRBJ2-1; cdr3_aa: CASSFILSSSYNEQFF
v_call: TRBV4-3; j_call: TRBJ1-1; cdr3_aa: CASSRGGGTNTEAFF
v_call: TRBV7-6; j_call: TRBJ2-1; cdr3_aa: CASSLGSGRARDEQFF
v_call: TRBV29-1; j_call: TRBJ2-5; cdr3_aa: CSVESRGARETQYF
v_call: TRBV6-2/TRBV6-3; j_call: TRBJ1-1; cdr3_aa: CASSQGQAGFF
v_call: TRBV20-1; j_call: TRBJ2-3; cdr3_aa: CSARDGGRGTDTQYF
v_call: TRBV12-3/TRBV12-4; j_call: TRBJ1-1; cdr3_aa: CASTTPKVSEAFF
v_call: TRBV6-5; j_call: TRBJ1-5; cdr3_aa: CASSSGTGAFYSNQPQHF
v_call: TRBV3-1; j_call: TRBJ2-1; cdr3_aa: CASSLRGGTSGDNEQFF
v_call: TRBV15; j_call: TRBJ1-1; cdr3_aa: CATSSKYGQGSTEAFF
v_call: TRBV18; j_call: TRBJ1-2; cdr3_aa: CASSPGPGTGVGYTF
v_call: TRBV29-1; j_call: TRBJ2-2; cdr3_aa: CSVERVTGELFF
v_call: TRBV5-5; j_call: TRBJ2-2; cdr3_aa: CASSLVGLYLNTGELFF
v_call: TRBV20-1; j_call: TRBJ2-5; cdr3_aa: CSARGGRGSQETQYF
v_call: TRBV6-1; j_call: TRBJ2-6; cdr3_aa: CASSPPISGANVLTF
v_call: TRBV20-1; j_call: TRBJ2-1; cdr3_aa: CSADGYSGGAKNEQFF
v_call: TRBV5-1; j_call: TRBJ1-5; cdr3_aa: CASSLAGAEFQPQHF
v_call: TRBV5-8; j_call: TRBJ1-4; cdr3_aa: CASSSTAREKLFF
v_call: TRBV5-1; j_call: TRBJ1-1; cdr3_aa: CASSPGTTEAFF
v_call: TRBV5-1; j_call: TRBJ2-2; cdr3_aa: CASSPELAYTNTGELFF
v_call: TRBV18; j_call: TRBJ1-4; cdr3_aa: CASSLRRGVNENLFF
v_call: TRBV25-1; j_call: TRBJ2-6; cdr3_aa: CASSDGSTGANVLTF
v_call: TRBV6-2/TRBV6-3; j_call: TRBJ2-1; cdr3_aa: CASSIENEQFF
v_call: TRBV12-3/TRBV12-4; j_call: TRBJ1-5; cdr3_aa: CASSFSMVGQPQHF
v_call: TRBV12-3/TRBV12-4; j_call: TRBJ1-5; cdr3_aa: CASSLALHHPGRRGSNQPQHF
v_call: TRBV11-2; j_call: TRBJ2-1; cdr3_aa: CASSLGGGGYNEQFF
v_call: TRBV28; j_call: TRBJ2-3; cdr3_aa: CASSLNTGTPDTQYF
v_call: TRBV7-9; j_call: TRBJ2-7; cdr3_aa: CASSLNVGQGHYEQYF
v_call: TRBV29-1; j_call: TRBJ2-2; cdr3_aa: CSATSPNTGELFF
v_call: TRBV15; j_call: TRBJ2-5; cdr3_aa: CATSREKAGETQYF
v_call: TRBV9; j_call: TRBJ2-3; cdr3_aa: CASSVASASGSPDTQYF
v_call: TRBV5-1; j_call: TRBJ1-2; cdr3_aa: CASSHEGDYTF
v_call: TRBV6-2/TRBV6-3; j_call: TRBJ2-7; cdr3_aa: CASSPSKAGSSYEQYF
v_call: TRBV28; j_call: TRBJ2-2; cdr3_aa: CASSFLGAAGELFF
v_call: TRBV5-1; j_call: TRBJ2-5; cdr3_aa: CASSRGGVEETQYF
v_call: TRBV15; j_call: TRBJ1-3; cdr3_aa: CATSRDRVGGNTIYF
v_call: TRBV7-2; j_call: TRBJ2-3; cdr3_aa: CASSSGRGGGTDTQYF
v_call: TRBV11-2; j_call: TRBJ2-7; cdr3_aa: CASSSLRDSKSEQYF
v_call: TRBV11-3; j_call: TRBJ2-2; cdr3_aa: CASSLGYWEEDHTGELFF
v_call: TRBV3-1; j_call: TRBJ1-5; cdr3_aa: CASSQTGGVNQPQHF
v_call: TRBV10-2; j_call: TRBJ1-2; cdr3_aa: CASSESRQGLGYTF
v_call: TRBV7-9; j_call: TRBJ2-2; cdr3_aa: CASSISRGRANTGELFF
v_call: TRBV11-2; j_call: TRBJ2-1; cdr3_aa: CASSLGRTSSYNEQFF
v_call: TRBV5-1; j_call: TRBJ2-5; cdr3_aa: CASSPVDALGETQYF
v_call: TRBV11-2; j_call: TRBJ2-7; cdr3_aa: CASSLRRERSYEQYF
v_call: TRBV5-1; j_call: TRBJ2-1; cdr3_aa: CASSLGTGSYNEQFF